These 9 T cell receptor beta chains came from one sample sequenced in a study of spatial heterogeneity in lung cancer. Regarding the study as a whole: Counts of expanded intratumoral alpha and beta TCRs tracked tumor mutation counts.

Time point of the sample: sample taken at primary tumor resection. For these receptors, no antigen is known. TCRdb re-analysed the 5' RACE reads in MiXCR, keeping a single row per CDR3 protein. Of under 4,000 distinct CDR3 sequences listed, under 45% are singletons. The sequencing here drew on lung tumor tissue, taken at surgery. The receptor set was obtained from a male donor with early-stage non-small cell lung cancer.

V usage is TRBV27 and J usage is TRBJ2-2, with 7 nucleotides matching TRBD1. The CDR3 loop spans 16 amino acids. Germline lookup yields CDR1 MNHEY and CDR2 SMNVEV (reference sequence). The V segment lost 5 bases and the J segment 7 bases; nucleotides outside the gene matches: 13. The CDR3 DNA sequence: TGTGCCAGCAGTCCAGAGACAGGGCGCGTAGGCGGGGAGCTGTTTTTT. Encoded protein: CASSPETGRVGGELFF.

This clonotype qualifies as medium-sized. The chain has TRBV28 and TRBJ2-3; D gene uncertain. The germline V gene encodes CDR1 MDHEN and CDR2 SYDVKM. Trimming shortened V by 5 bases and J by 4 bases, and 4 bases separated the two germline ends. This CDR3 comprises 11 residues. The CDR3 loop reads CASSPSDTQYF. Written as DNA, the CDR3 is TGTGCCAGCAGTCCCTCAGATACGCAGTATTTT.

V gene TRBV7-2 combines with J gene TRBJ2-7; unclear D gene. Trimming left V 10 bases short and J 4 bases short, with 17 bases between. This CDR3 has 13 residues. CDR1 is SGHTA, CDR2 FQGNSA, per germline. CDR3 amino acids: CATKILRSYEQYF. As DNA, the CDR3 is TGTGCCACCAAAATACTGCGTTCGTACGAGCAGTACTTC.

This clonotype was found many times. This CDR3 is CSARGQGLAGGPSYRETQYF. The CDR3 DNA sequence: TGCAGTGCTAGAGGACAGGGACTAGCGGGAGGGCCCTCTTACCGGGAGACCCAGTACTTC. The chain has TRBV20-1 and TRBJ2-5; 16 bases line up with TRBD2. CDR3 length: 20 amino acids. Germline CDR1 is DFQATT and CDR2 is SNEGSKA (reference sequence). The trim removed 1 base at V and 5 bases at J, leaving 16 bases unmatched.

By proportion, this clonotype is large. This chain connects TRBV29-1 to TRBJ2-5, with TRBD2 matching 9 bases. The germline gives CDR1 SQVTM, CDR2 ANQGSEA. The CDR3 is 13 residues long. The J segment lost 5 bases and the V segment lost 3 bases, leaving 4 bases of the junction unmatched. The CDR3 DNA sequence: TGCAGCGTTGACGCGGGAGGGAGGGAGACCCAGTACTTC. Translation gives CSVDAGGRETQYF.

With regard to this clonotype: The junction and the germline gene differ at one end; a read error may be behind it. The rearrangement joins TRBV10-3 to TRBJ2-3; maybe TRBD1 (6 bases). The V gene's germline CDR1 is ENHRY and CDR2 SYGVKD. The CDR3 extends over 15 amino acids. The CDR3 nucleotides are TGTACCATCAGTGAGTCGAGGGGGAGCACAGATACGCAGTATTTT. Translation: CTISESRGSTDTQYF.

The chain uses TRBV29-1 and TRBJ2-5; tentatively, D is TRBD1 (5 bases). Germline V gene data show CDR1 as SQVTM and CDR2 as ANQGSEA. Trimming removed 5 bases from V and 2 bases from J, with 15 bases in between. The CDR3 runs to 14 residues. The CDR3 loop is CSVQRWQGQETQYF. The DNA of the CDR3 is TGCAGCGTTCAAAGGTGGCAGGGTCAAGAGACCCAGTACTTC.

This clonotype is medium-sized within its sample. The gene calls are TRBV9 and TRBJ2-7, with 8 bases identical to TRBD2. The germline V gene encodes CDR1 SGDLS and CDR2 YYNGEE. The CDR3 runs 16 residues. Germline trimming cut 0 bases from V and 0 bases from J; bases unmatched to any gene: 5. CDR3 in amino acids: CASSVAPAGDSYEQYF. CDR3 coding DNA: TGTGCCAGCAGCGTAGCACCAGCGGGGGACTCCTACGAGCAGTACTTC.

The chain has TRBV6-6 and TRBJ1-2; TRBD1 might be the D (5 bases). V lost 2 bases and J lost 6, with 7 bases in between. The germline CDR1 and CDR2 sequences are MNHNY and SVGAGI (reference sequence). The CDR3 is made up of 12 amino acids. CDR3 coding DNA: TGTGCCAGCAGTTACAAAGGGGATGGCTACACCTTC. Translated: CASSYKGDGYTF.